What follows are 30 T cell receptor beta chains derived from one specimen sequenced in a study of identical twins. One entry per CDR3 protein results from TCRdb running MiXCR on the 5' RACE reads. The sample lists 1.5 million to 2 million distinct CDR3 sequences, about 32% occurring once. Sequencing was done on a sample of cord blood. The receptor set was obtained from a newborn girl in good health.

The chain employs TRBV5-1 and TRBJ2-3, with TRBD2 matching over 7 bases. CDR1 is SGHRS, CDR2 YFSETQ, per germline. This CDR3 is built from 16 residues. Unmatched junction bases numbered 8, after V lost 0 bases and J lost 4 bases. The CDR3 DNA sequence: TGCGCCAGCAGCTTGGAGACTAGCCAGCCCCCAGATACGCAGTATTTT. Amino acid sequence: CASSLETSQPPDTQYF.

This clonotype was counted between two and nine times. V gene TRBV25-1 combines with J gene TRBJ1-1, with D perhaps TRBD1 (6 bases). The CDR3 consists of 16 residues. V lost 2 bases to trimming and J lost 3 bases, with 16 bases between them. The germline V gene encodes CDR1 MGHDK and CDR2 SYGVNS. The CDR3 region has the DNA TGTGCCAGCAGTGAAGTGGGGAGGGGGATCTACACTGAAGCTTTCTTT. Protein sequence: CASSEVGRGIYTEAFF.

The V call is TRBV5-8, the J call TRBJ2-1; TRBD2 agrees at 15 bases. CDR1 and CDR2 from the germline V gene are SGHTS and YDEGEE. The length of the CDR3 is 21 residues. The ends lost 1 base at V and 5 bases at J; junction bases unmatched: 16. CDR3 protein: CASSLRIGTSGGPSTDNEQFF. CDR3 DNA sequence: TGTGCCAGCAGCTTGAGGATCGGGACTAGCGGGGGGCCCAGTACCGACAATGAGCAGTTCTTC.

This clonotype was seen a few times. This chain uses TRBV5-4 with TRBJ2-3; D is unclear. Trimming stripped 0 bases from V and 4 bases from J, with 6 bases between. The CDR3 length is 13 residues. The V gene's germline CDR1 is SGHNT and CDR2 YYREEE (reference sequence). The CDR3 loop is CASSLATADTQYF. CDR3 coding DNA: TGTGCCAGCAGCTTGGCCACTGCAGATACGCAGTATTTT.

This chain joins TRBV18 and TRBJ2-7, with D unclear. Trimming removed 3 bases from V and 2 bases from J, with 8 bases in between. CDR3 length equals 13 residues. Per germline, CDR1 KGHSH and CDR2 LQKENI. CDR3 coding DNA: TGTGCCAGCTCACCCTGGCGCGCCTACGAGCAGTACTTC. It translates to CASSPWRAYEQYF.

The chain employs TRBV6-1 and TRBJ2-1; TRBD2 matches 7 bases. The CDR3 runs to 15 residues. Trimming took 6 bases from V and 0 from J; bases not matched to a gene: 5. Germline CDR1 reads MNHNS; CDR2 reads SASEGT. CDR3 loop: CASRVGGGSYNEQFF. CDR3 bases: TGTGCCAGCAGGGTCGGCGGGGGCTCCTACAATGAGCAGTTCTTC.

This clonotype was detected many times. This sequence joins TRBV3-1 and TRBJ2-1; 7 bases line up with TRBD2. J lost 4 bases, V lost 6 bases, and 6 bases had no gene match. The germline V gene has CDR1 LGHDT and CDR2 YNNKEL (reference sequence). There are 14 residues in the CDR3. The CDR3 coding sequence is TGTGCCAGCAGTGGCGGGGGACTTTACAATGAGCAGTTCTTC. This gives the protein CASSGGGLYNEQFF.

This clonotype was seen a handful of times. The chain has TRBV20-1 and TRBJ2-3; the D call may be TRBD1 or TRBD2 (5 bases each). Germline V gene sequence: CDR1 DFQATT, CDR2 SNEGSKA (reference sequence). The CDR3 totals 15 residues. V lost 4 bases to trimming and J lost 2 bases, with 16 bases between them. The DNA for the CDR3 is TGCAGTGCTACCGGGGCGGTCTTCCCCACAGATACGCAGTATTTT. Amino acid sequence: CSATGAVFPTDTQYF.

Here the CDR3 reads CASSLGQLAETQYF. In DNA, the CDR3 is TGCGCCAGCAGCTTGGGACAGCTGGCAGAGACCCAGTACTTC. The chain is built from TRBV5-1 and TRBJ2-4; D is possibly TRBD1 (5 bases). The assigned J gene may be wrong: the sequence end matches TRBJ2-5 better. The CDR3 covers 14 residues. Germline V gene sequence: CDR1 SGHRS, CDR2 YFSETQ.

The chain combines TRBV13 with TRBJ2-3; 12 positions agree with TRBD2. This CDR3 has 17 amino acids. The germline V gene encodes CDR1 PRHDT and CDR2 FYEKMQ (reference sequence). The V gene end was trimmed by 5 bases and the J gene end by 2 bases; junction bases not matched to a gene: 8. The CDR3 DNA reads as TGTGCCAGCAGCCCCCAAGGACTAGCGGGGCCCACAGATACGCAGTATTTT. Its translation is CASSPQGLAGPTDTQYF.

In its sample, this clonotype was seen once. A junction end diverges from the germline sequence, so it may reflect a read error. This chain links TRBV11-2 with TRBJ2-7, with a tentative D call TRBD1 (6 bases). The CDR3 spans 17 residues. CDR1 is SGHAT, CDR2 FQNNGV, per germline. The CDR3 nucleotides read TGTGCCAGCAGCTTAACCACTTCCCCGGGACAAACCTACGAGCGGTACTTC. Translation: CASSLTTSPGQTYERYF.

There are a few counts of this clonotype. The rearrangement joins TRBV21-1 to TRBJ2-4; the table's D gene call, TRBD1, was not cross checked with the DNA. Near its end, the DNA agrees better with TRBJ2-7, so the J call may be wrong. TRBV21-1 has pseudogene status. The CDR3 is 16 amino acids. CDR3 sequence: CASSKDGGQGIYEQYF. The DNA of the CDR3 is TGTGCCAGCAGCAAAGATGGGGGACAGGGAATTTACGAGCAGTACTTC.

This clonotype was seen only a few times. The J gene is TRBJ2-7, the V gene TRBV18; the match to TRBD1 covers 7 bases. Germline CDR1 is KGHSH and CDR2 is LQKENI. The V gene end was trimmed by 3 bases and the J gene end by 3 bases; junction bases not matched to a gene: 5. The CDR3 is 14 amino acids. As DNA, the CDR3 is TGTGCCAGCTCACCTCAGGGGGTCGGCTACGAGCAGTACTTC. Translated: CASSPQGVGYEQYF.

This chain uses TRBV20-1 with TRBJ1-2; perhaps TRBD1 as D (6 bases). Germline CDR1 reads DFQATT; CDR2 reads SNEGSKA (reference sequence). V lost 1 base to trimming and J lost 8 bases, with 17 bases between them. The length of the CDR3 is 14 residues. CDR3 nucleotide sequence: TGCAGTGCTAGAGGGACCGGGACAAGGGGGGGCTACACCTTC. Amino acids: CSARGTGTRGGYTF.

V and J are TRBV5-1 and TRBJ2-2, with D maybe TRBD1 (6 bases). This CDR3 is built from 16 residues. The V end lost 1 base, the J end lost 0 bases, and 10 bases lay between the germline ends. Looked up from germline, CDR1 is SGHRS and CDR2 is YFSETQ. The CDR3 protein is CASSLPDSSNTGELFF. DNA for the CDR3: TGCGCCAGCAGCTTGCCGGACAGCTCGAACACCGGGGAGCTGTTTTTT.

The chain is built from TRBV20-1 and TRBJ2-5, with D possibly TRBD2 on 6 matching bases. The ends were cut back, 5 bases at V and 1 base at J, with 11 bases in the middle. The CDR3 runs 13 residues. Germline CDR1 is DFQATT and CDR2 is SNEGSKA (reference sequence). CDR3 sequence: CSALKRAQETQYF. The CDR3 coding sequence is TGCAGTGCTCTGAAGCGGGCCCAAGAGACCCAGTACTTC.

This clonotype was seen at least ten times. The gene calls are TRBV6-6 and TRBJ2-7; D unclear. Germline V gives CDR1 MNHNY, CDR2 SVGAGI (reference sequence). V lost 0 bases, J lost 3 bases, and 12 bases lay in between. The CDR3 loop spans 15 amino acids. In DNA, the CDR3 is TGTGCCAGCAGTTACTCGGCCAGCAGCTACTACGAGCAGTACTTC. It codes for CASSYSASSYYEQYF.

This clonotype was detected only a few times. The chain links TRBV20-1 to TRBJ2-7, with TRBD2 matching 8 bases. The V gene's germline CDR1 is DFQATT and CDR2 SNEGSKA (reference sequence). This CDR3 has 15 residues. V dropped 0 bases and J dropped 4; count of bases not matched to a gene: 8. As DNA, the CDR3 is TGCAGTGCTAGAGAGTGGGAGCGGGAGAGGTACGAGCAGTACTTC. Protein product: CSAREWERERYEQYF.

The genes are TRBV6-1 and TRBJ2-4, with unresolved D. The DNA end lines up better with TRBJ2-5; the J call may be wrong. The germline CDR1 and CDR2 sequences are MNHNS and SASEGT. This CDR3 is built from 15 residues. This CDR3 is CASSWAGPPKETQYF. In DNA, the CDR3 is TGTGCCAGCAGTTGGGCAGGTCCTCCAAAAGAGACCCAGTACTTC.

With respect to this clonotype: This CDR3 is missing its conserved last phenylalanine or tryptophan, likely due to a read error. This sequence joins TRBV29-1 and TRBJ2-7, with D tentatively TRBD2 (5 bases). V was clipped by 5 bases and J by 2 bases, with 13 bases between them. Per germline, CDR1 SQVTM and CDR2 ANQGSEA. The CDR3 loop spans 13 amino acids. CDR3 DNA sequence: TGCAGCGTTTCTGCGGGTAAGGCCTACGAGCAGTACTTA. It translates to CSVSAGKAYEQYL.

This clonotype has a handful of counts. The rearrangement uses TRBV2 and TRBJ2-7, with D tentatively TRBD1 (5 bases). The CDR3 consists of 13 residues. The V and J ends lost 8 bases and 0 bases respectively, with 11 bases between them. Looked up from germline, CDR1 is SNHLY and CDR2 is FYNNEI. The CDR3 reads CASDSKFSYEQYF. DNA for the CDR3: TGTGCCAGCGACAGCAAATTCTCCTACGAGCAGTACTTC.

This clonotype was counted a few times. The chain employs TRBV27 and TRBJ2-3; TRBD2 agrees at 14 bases. This CDR3 spans 19 amino acids. V dropped 5 bases and J dropped 0; count of bases not matched to a gene: 10. CDR1 is MNHEY, CDR2 SMNVEV, per germline (reference sequence). The CDR3 is CASSGPGLAGDSSTDTQYF. CDR3 bases: TGTGCCAGCAGTGGACCGGGACTAGCGGGGGACTCTAGCACAGATACGCAGTATTTT.

The genes are TRBV3-1 and TRBJ1-1; 7 nucleotides align to TRBD1. The J segment lost 0 bases and the V segment lost 4 bases, leaving 5 bases of the junction unmatched. Germline V gives CDR1 LGHDT, CDR2 YNNKEL (reference sequence). The CDR3 has 15 residues. This CDR3 reads CASSPATGVNTEAFF. CDR3 nucleotides: TGTGCCAGCAGCCCCGCCACAGGGGTGAACACTGAAGCTTTCTTT. Full variable domain (rest looked up from reference TRBV3-1 and TRBJ1-1): DTAVSQTPKYLVTQMGNDKSIKCEQNLGHDTMYWYKQDSKKFLKIMFSYNNKELIINETVPNRFSPKSPDKAHLNLHINSLELGDSAVYFCASSPATGVNTEAFFGQGTRLTVV.

The chain joins TRBV7-9 to TRBJ1-5; 8 nucleotides align to TRBD1. CDR3 length equals 14 residues. V dropped 3 bases and J dropped 6; count of bases not matched to a gene: 4. The germline gives CDR1 SEHNR, CDR2 FQNEAQ (reference sequence). For the CDR3, the DNA is TGTGCCAGCAGCTTTAGGACAGGGCCTCAGCCCCAGCATTTT. Amino acid sequence: CASSFRTGPQPQHF.

This clonotype has only a few counts. The chain uses TRBV29-1 and TRBJ2-5; TRBD2 aligns across 9 bases. This CDR3 has 15 amino acids. Germline V gene lookup returns CDR1 SQVTM and CDR2 ANQGSEA. V lost 4 bases and J lost 4; bases outside the gene matches: 10. In DNA, the CDR3 is TGCAGCGTTGTGGCTAGCGGGATCCTCAGAGAGACCCAGTACTTC. It specifies CSVVASGILRETQYF. The whole variable domain, remainder taken from reference TRBV29-1 and TRBJ2-5, is SAVISQKPSRDICQRGTSLTIQCQVDSQVTMMFWYRQQPGQSLTLIATANQGSEATYESGFVIDKFPISRPNLTFSTLTVSNMSPEDSSIYLCSVVASGILRETQYFGPGTRLLVL.

This chain joins TRBV11-2 and TRBJ2-2; D is unresolved. The V gene's germline CDR1 is SGHAT and CDR2 FQNNGV. This CDR3 is 14 amino acids long. Trimming pared 5 bases from V and 1 base from J, leaving 8 bases between. CDR3 DNA: TGTGCCAGCAGCCCCTTCGGGAACACCGGGGAGCTGTTTTTT. This sequence encodes CASSPFGNTGELFF.

The gene calls are TRBV28 and TRBJ2-3, with D possibly being TRBD1 (6 bases). V shed 4 bases and J shed 4 bases, with 9 bases lying between them. This CDR3 region has 13 residues. Germline V gene sequence: CDR1 MDHEN, CDR2 SYDVKM. CDR3 residues: CASSWDISDTQYF. The CDR3 region has the DNA TGTGCCAGCAGTTGGGACATATCAGATACGCAGTATTTT.

This clonotype was picked up a small number of times. The chain has TRBV4-1 and TRBJ2-1, with 10 nucleotides matching TRBD2. Losses at the gene ends were 2 bases for V and 10 bases for J; bases not matched to a gene: 5. The CDR3 is made up of 14 amino acids. The V gene's germline CDR1 is MGHRA and CDR2 YSYEKL. CDR3 region: CASSQPTSGKEQFF. The CDR3 nucleotides read TGCGCCAGCAGCCAACCTACTAGCGGGAAGGAGCAGTTCTTC.

On this clonotype: This may be a read error, as it is one base from a much larger clone. CDR3 coding DNA: TGCGTCAGCACGGGGGGATCCTACGAGCAGTACTTC. It yields the protein CVSTGGSYEQYF. The chain recombines TRBV5-1 with TRBJ2-7; 7 bases align to TRBD2. The CDR3 spans 12 residues. CDR1 SGHRS and CDR2 YFSETQ come from the germline V gene.

This clonotype was observed a handful of times. V and J are TRBV20-1 and TRBJ1-5; 9 positions agree with TRBD1. After removal of 6 bases from V and 6 bases from J, the junction contained 9 bases not matched to a gene. CDR1 is DFQATT, CDR2 SNEGSKA, per germline (reference sequence). This CDR3 contains 14 residues. CDR3 sequence reads: CSAGGDRVSQPQHF. CDR3 coding DNA: TGCAGTGCGGGGGGGGACAGGGTATCTCAGCCCCAGCATTTT.